This T cell receptor beta chain was captured by sequencing in a study of human T cells and chemical hapten exposure. In the study overall: Diphenylcyclopropenone was applied weekly to patients' scalps across the roughly 23-week study.

Treatment of the sample: therapeutic diphenylcyclopropenone sensitization with weekly scalp DPC. Trimming took off 2 bases at V and 3 bases at J, with 11 bases between the two ends. The CDR3 runs 14 residues. Individual cDNA molecules each carried unique molecular identifiers attached by the library. TCRdb processed the reads anew with MiXCR; each CDR3 protein has one entry. Of 900 to 1,000 distinct CDR3 sequences listed, 50% to 55% are singletons. This receptor was obtained from an adult with alopecia areata. Some clones in this sample may be carry-over from other donors' samples. This table probably holds off-target reads from a library built for another chain. The sequences come from whole blood, collected before DPC sensitization or 2, 6, or about 24 weeks after (not recorded which). The chain joins TRBV12-3 or TRBV12-4 to TRBJ2-7; D is unresolved. CDR3 in DNA: TGTGCCAGCAGTTTAACGCCTACGGACTACGAGCAGTACTTC. It encodes CASSLTPTDYEQYF.